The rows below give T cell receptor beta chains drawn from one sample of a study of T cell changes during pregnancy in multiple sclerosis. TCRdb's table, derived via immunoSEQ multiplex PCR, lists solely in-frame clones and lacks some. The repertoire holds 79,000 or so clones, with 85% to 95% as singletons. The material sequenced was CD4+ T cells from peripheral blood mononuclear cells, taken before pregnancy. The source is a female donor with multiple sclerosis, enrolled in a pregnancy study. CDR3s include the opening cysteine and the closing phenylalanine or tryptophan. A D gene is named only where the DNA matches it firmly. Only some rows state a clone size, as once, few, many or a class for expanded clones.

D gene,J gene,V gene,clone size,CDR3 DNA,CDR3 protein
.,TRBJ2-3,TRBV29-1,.,TGCAGCGTTGGCGCCGCCGAACGCCCTGACACAGATACGCAGTATTTT,CSVGAAERPDTDTQYF
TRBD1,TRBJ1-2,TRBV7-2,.,TGTGCCAGCAGCTTCCCAGGACAGGCTGGCTACACCTTC,CASSFPGQAGYTF
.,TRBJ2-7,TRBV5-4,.,TGTGCCAGCCCCGGACACTTTAGCTCCTACGAGCAGTACTTC,CASPGHFSSYEQYF
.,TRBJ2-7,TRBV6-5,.,TGTGCCAGCAGTCCTACTCCAGGGGGGAGGGAGCAGTACTTC,CASSPTPGGREQYF
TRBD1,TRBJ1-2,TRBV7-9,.,TGTGCCAGCAGTCGTGGGACAGGGGGCTCTCGAAGTAACTATGGCTACACCTTC,CASSRGTGGSRSNYGYTF
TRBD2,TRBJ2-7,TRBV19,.,TGTGCCAGTAGTCCGGCGGGAGGCCCCTACGAGCAGTACTTC,CASSPAGGPYEQYF
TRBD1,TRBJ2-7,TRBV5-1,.,TGCGCCAGCAGCTTGGGATGGGGATTCGGACAGGGCAATACCTACGAGCAGTACTTC,CASSLGWGFGQGNTYEQYF
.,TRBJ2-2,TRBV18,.,TGTGCCAGCTCAACACTCCTACGACAGACTACCGGGGAGCTGTTTTTT,CASSTLLRQTTGELFF
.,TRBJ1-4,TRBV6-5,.,TGTGCCAGCAGTTACGTATCGGGGAATGAAAAACTGTTTTTT,CASSYVSGNEKLFF
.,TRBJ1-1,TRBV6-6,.,TGTGCCAGCAGTGCCGGGGTTGAAGCTTTCTTT,CASSAGVEAFF
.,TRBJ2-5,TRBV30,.,TGTGCCTGGAGTGGGCCAGGGCCTCGAGAGACCCAGTACTTC,CAWSGPGPRETQYF
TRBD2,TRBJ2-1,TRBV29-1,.,TGCAGCGTACGAACCGGGACTAGCGGGACTATCGGCTACAATGAGCAGTTCTTC,CSVRTGTSGTIGYNEQFF
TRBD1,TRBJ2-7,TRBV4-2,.,TGTGCCAGCAGCCAGGGACCGGGACAGGGTTACGAGCAGTACTTC,CASSQGPGQGYEQYF
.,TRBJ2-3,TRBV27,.,TGTGCCAGCAGTCGGAGGGGAGTAGATACGCAGTATTTT,CASSRRGVDTQYF
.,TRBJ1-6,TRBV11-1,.,TGTGCCAGCAGCAGGACAAATAATTCACCCCTCCACTTT,CASSRTNNSPLHF
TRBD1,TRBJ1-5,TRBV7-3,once,TGTGCCAGCAGCTGGGACAGGGGTGACCAGCCCCAGCATTTT,CASSWDRGDQPQHF
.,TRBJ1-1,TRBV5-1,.,TGCGCCAGCAGCCCGGGGAGCCCCTGGAGTACTGAAGCTTTCTTT,CASSPGSPWSTEAFF